What follows describes a single T cell receptor beta chain. The antigen this receptor binds is unknown. Base qualities are missing; no much larger clone stands one base away. TCRbeta CDR3 regions were amplified from genomic DNA using the immunoSEQ Assay, a bias-controlled multiplex PCR. In the paper's pipeline: The number of nucleated cells in each sample was estimated from the amplification of reference gene primers within the assay. To quantify the absolute abundance of each unique TCRbeta CDR3 rearrangement, sequence reads were collapsed and filtered. For each sample, productive Simpson clonality was calculated as the square root of Simpson's diversity index across productive rearrangements. Not all clones reach the TCRdb copy of this immuneACCESS table, which keeps in-frame sequences only. Checked studies attribute under half of the gap to unresolved V genes and leave the rest unexplained. That table is the source of V, J and clone size, and D and trimming were worked out from the DNA. The sample includes under 80,000 clones, with roughly 80% observed a single time. 5% to 6.5% of the sample belongs to the ten largest clones.

Each collaborating institution followed its own protocols to collect whole blood in K2EDTA tubes. For TCRbeta analysis, collaborator samples were shipped as frozen whole blood, as isolated PBMCs, or as DNA extracted from either sample type. The sample is drawn from a study of blood T cell repertoires in COVID-19 (dated by TCRdb to 2018 to 2020). Some background on the complete study: Samples covering the acute and convalescent phases of COVID-19 were provided by collaborators in the United States, Italy and Spain. The material from the prospective study consisted of cDNA or gDNA derived from T cells, B-cell-depleted T cells, or PBMCs. Deeply sampled blood TCRbeta repertoires from subjects exposed to, actively infected with, or recovered from COVID-19 were included in the dataset. The repertoires were released in a freely available public database intended as a resource for research on the immune response to SARS-CoV-2. Samples came from the ongoing ImmuneRACE study (first 160 participants) plus 1,254 subjects from 6 global collaborators. Nearly every sample came with metadata listing a de-identified subject ID, COVID-19 status, age in years and sex. Where available, HLA class I and class II types were obtained from metadata supplied by the sample provider rather than from assay-based typing. What the work shows at the level of the full study, not this receptor alone: The amount of clinical and demographic metadata varied by source and participant and was provided uncurated.

Reading from cysteine to phenylalanine, the CDR3 counts 13 amino acids. The sequence is cut down to CDR3 DNA, 39 bases in frame from base 1. V lost 4 bases and J lost 4 bases, and the count of bases not matched to a germline gene is 4. CDR1 and CDR2 were assigned from the germline V gene as SGHRS and YFSETQ. The sequence is built from TRBV5-1 and TRBJ1-1, with 7 central nucleotides matching TRBD1. Sequencing used peripheral blood. The TCR comes from a woman aged 60 to 75 with acute or convalescent COVID-19. The DNA sequence follows: TGCGCCAGCAGCGTGACAGGGAGCACTGAAGCTTTCTTT. This is translated as CASSVTGSTEAFF.